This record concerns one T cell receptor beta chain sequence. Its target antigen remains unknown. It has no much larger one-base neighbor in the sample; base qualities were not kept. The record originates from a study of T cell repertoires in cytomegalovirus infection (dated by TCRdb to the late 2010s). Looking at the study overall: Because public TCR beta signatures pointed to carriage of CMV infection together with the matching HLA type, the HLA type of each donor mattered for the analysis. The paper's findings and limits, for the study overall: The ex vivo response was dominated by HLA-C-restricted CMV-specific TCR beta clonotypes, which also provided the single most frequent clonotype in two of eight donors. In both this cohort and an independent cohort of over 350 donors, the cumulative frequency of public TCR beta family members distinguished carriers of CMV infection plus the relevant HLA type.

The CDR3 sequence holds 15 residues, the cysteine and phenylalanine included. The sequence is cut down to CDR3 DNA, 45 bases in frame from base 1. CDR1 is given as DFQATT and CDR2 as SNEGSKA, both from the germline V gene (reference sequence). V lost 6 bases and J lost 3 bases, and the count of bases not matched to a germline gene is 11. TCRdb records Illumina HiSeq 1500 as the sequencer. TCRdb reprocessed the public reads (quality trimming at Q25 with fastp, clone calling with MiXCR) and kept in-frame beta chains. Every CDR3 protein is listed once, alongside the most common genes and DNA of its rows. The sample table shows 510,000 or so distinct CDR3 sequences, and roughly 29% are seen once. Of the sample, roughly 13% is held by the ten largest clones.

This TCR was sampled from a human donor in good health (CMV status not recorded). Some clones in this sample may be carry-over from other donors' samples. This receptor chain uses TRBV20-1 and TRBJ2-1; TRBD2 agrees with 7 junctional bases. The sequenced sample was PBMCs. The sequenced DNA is TGCAGTGCCCCCAATTGGGCGGGAGTCTACAATGAGCAGTTCTTC. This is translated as CSAPNWAGVYNEQFF.